These 22 T cell receptor beta chains were sequenced from one sample in a study of blood T cells in healthy people across ages (dated by TCRdb to the mid-2010s). Preparation of the library involved 5' RACE. TCRdb names Illumina HiSeq 2500 as the instrument used. A second PCR of roughly 7 to 11 cycles was performed with a sample-barcoded 5' primer and a J-beta primer mix. The public sequencing data were trimmed at Q25 with fastp and processed into clonotypes with MiXCR by TCRdb, which kept only in-frame beta chains. Identical CDR3 protein sequences are pooled into one entry, listed with their most common genes and DNA. In this sample the table shows 540,000 or so distinct CDR3 sequences, more than 45% of which occur a single time. Around 25% of the sample is in the top ten clones. The sequencing sample was made of blood. Receptors were obtained from a man older than 75 in good health.

The V and J genes are TRBV9 and TRBJ2-1; no definite D call. This CDR3 is built from 12 residues. The germline V and J ends were trimmed by 4 bases and 6 bases, with 8 bases remaining between them. Germline CDR1 is SGDLS and CDR2 is YYNGEE. The CDR3 DNA reads TGTGCCAGCAGCCAGGCATCCAATGAGCAGTTCTTC. Its protein product is CASSQASNEQFF.

The chain carries TRBV10-3 and TRBJ2-1; a weak D match, TRBD2 (5 bases). Per the germline V gene, CDR1 is ENHRY and CDR2 is SYGVKD. The CDR3 is 15 residues long. The germline V and J ends were trimmed by 6 bases and 0 bases, with 12 bases remaining between them. The CDR3 nucleotides are TGTGCCATCAGATGGGAGATAAGCTCCTACAATGAGCAGTTCTTC. Protein: CAIRWEISSYNEQFF.

A word on this clonotype: A read error may account for a junction end that differs from germline. V gene TRBV5-1 combines with J gene TRBJ2-1; no clear D gene. Germline V gene lookup returns CDR1 SGHRS and CDR2 YFSETQ. This CDR3 is built from 13 residues. CDR3 in DNA: TGCGCCAGCAGCTCGACCTCTGACAATGAGCAGGTCTTC. Translated, it gives CASSSTSDNEQVF.

This clonotype appeared a few times. This sequence joins TRBV7-2 and TRBJ1-2; D perhaps matches TRBD1 (5 bases). Looked up from germline, CDR1 is SGHTA and CDR2 is FQGNSA. The V end was cut by 1 base, the J end by 2 bases, with 8 bases between. The CDR3 runs 14 residues. CDR3 sequence (DNA): TGTGCCAGCAGCTTAGAACGGGGGAACTATGGCTACACCTTC. The encoded protein is CASSLERGNYGYTF.

The J gene is TRBJ1-1, the V gene TRBV9, with 7 bases lining up with TRBD1. Germline CDR1 and CDR2: SGDLS and YYNGEE. The CDR3 is 14 residues long. Trimming cost V 4 bases and J 1 base; bases outside gene matches: 4. The CDR3 DNA reads TGTGCCAGCAGCCAGGGACAGCAGAACACTGAAGCTTTCTTT. It encodes CASSQGQQNTEAFF.

This clonotype occurred a few times. In nucleotides, the CDR3 is TGCAGTGCCAAACTTAACCTAGACACCGGGGAGCTGTTTTTT. Protein product: CSAKLNLDTGELFF. This rearrangement joins TRBV20-1 to TRBJ2-2; no definite D call. Trimming removed 6 bases from V and 3 bases from J, with 14 bases in between. CDR1 and CDR2 from the germline V gene are DFQATT and SNEGSKA (reference sequence). The CDR3 sequence is 14 residues long.

This chain uses TRBV7-9 with TRBJ2-3, with D perhaps matching TRBD1 (6 bases). Germline V CDR1 and CDR2: SEHNR, FQNEAQ (reference sequence). Trimming stripped 3 bases from V and 0 bases from J, with 10 bases between. The CDR3 is 15 residues long. As DNA, the CDR3 is TGTGCCAGCAGCTTCAGGGGCATTAGCACAGATACGCAGTATTTT. Translating it yields CASSFRGISTDTQYF. Complete variable domain (other parts from reference TRBV7-9 and TRBJ2-3): DTGVSQNPRHKITKRGQNVTFRCDPISEHNRLYWYRQTLGQGPEFLTYFQNEAQLEKSRLLSDRFSAERPKGSFSTLEIQRTEQGDSAMYLCASSFRGISTDTQYFGPGTRLTVL.

J is TRBJ1-2 and V is TRBV20-1; D may be TRBD1 (6 bases). The germline V gene has CDR1 DFQATT and CDR2 SNEGSKA (reference sequence). Trimming shortened V by 5 bases and J by 4 bases, and 17 bases separated the two germline ends. The CDR3 length is 14 residues. This chain's CDR3 is CSALPGHTFYGYTF. The DNA for the CDR3 is TGCAGTGCTTTGCCGGGACATACTTTCTATGGCTACACCTTC.

V usage is TRBV7-2 and J usage is TRBJ1-1; 8 bases align to TRBD1. V shed 5 bases and J 6 bases; nucleotides not matched to a gene: 8. Germline CDR1 SGHTA, CDR2 FQGNSA. CDR3 length: 14 amino acids. The DNA of the CDR3 is TGTGCCAGCAGCCCTACAGGGGGGAGATCTGAAGCTTTCTTT. It translates to CASSPTGGRSEAFF.

The rearrangement joins TRBV29-1 to TRBJ2-1; 8 bases agree with TRBD2. Judging by the DNA end, TRBJ2-7 fits better; the J call may be wrong. Looked up from germline, CDR1 is SQVTM and CDR2 is ANQGSEA. This CDR3 has 13 residues. The CDR3 reads CRAGGYSYNEQYF. CDR3 coding DNA: TGCAGGGCGGGGGGATACTCCTACAATGAGCAGTACTTC.

In its sample, this clonotype was seen many times. V and J are TRBV28 and TRBJ1-4; TRBD1 agrees at 10 bases. Unmatched junction bases numbered 9, after V lost 4 bases and J lost 4 bases. This CDR3 contains 17 residues. CDR1 and CDR2 from the germline V gene are MDHEN and SYDVKM. The CDR3 reads CASSSPDRGFRNEKLFF. The CDR3 region has the DNA TGTGCCAGCAGTTCCCCGGACAGGGGGTTCCGTAATGAAAAACTGTTTTTT.

This clonotype was observed a few times. This chain's CDR3 is CASSSSRGIRGNEQFF. In nucleotides, the CDR3 is TGTGCCAGCAGTTCCTCTCGGGGAATTCGGGGCAATGAGCAGTTCTTC. This sequence joins TRBV28 and TRBJ2-1, with D perhaps TRBD2 (5 bases). Trimming removed 4 bases from V and 6 bases from J, with 19 bases in between. Germline CDR1 and CDR2: MDHEN and SYDVKM. This CDR3 has 16 amino acids. Filled out from reference TRBV28 and TRBJ2-1, the complete variable domain reads DVKVTQSSRYLVKRTGEKVFLECVQDMDHENMFWYRQDPGLGLRLIYFSYDVKMKEKGDIPEGYSVSREKKERFSLILESASTNQTSMYLCASSSSRGIRGNEQFFGPGTRLTVL.

This chain links TRBV6-5 with TRBJ2-5; 10 positions match TRBD1. Losses at the gene ends were 6 bases for V and 11 bases for J; bases not matched to a gene: 18. This CDR3 spans 16 amino acids. Germline loops: CDR1 MNHEY, CDR2 SVGAGI. The CDR3 DNA reads TGTGCCAGCAGACCCTACCGGGACAGGGGACACAATGAGCAGTACTTC. Its protein is CASRPYRDRGHNEQYF.

The V and J genes are TRBV6-1 and TRBJ1-2, with 8 bases identical to TRBD1. The germline CDR1 and CDR2 sequences are MNHNS and SASEGT. The length of the CDR3 is 14 residues. The V segment lost 7 bases and the J segment 7 bases; nucleotides outside the gene matches: 11. The CDR3 is CASNPGTGGSGYTF. CDR3 in DNA: TGTGCCAGCAATCCCGGGACAGGTGGAAGTGGCTACACCTTC.

The rearrangement links TRBV6-2 or TRBV6-3 to TRBJ1-5, with no clear D. In germline, CDR1 is MNHEY, CDR2 SVGEGT. The CDR3 extends over 13 amino acids. Trimming stripped 2 bases from V and 6 bases from J, with 8 bases between. The CDR3 is CASSYETGQPQHF. DNA for the CDR3: TGTGCCAGCAGTTACGAGACGGGTCAGCCCCAGCATTTT.

The chain combines TRBV6-2 or TRBV6-3 with TRBJ2-1; the D is unclear. Germline CDR1 is MNHEY and CDR2 is SVGEGT. V was pared by 5 bases and J by 1 base, with 21 bases between. The CDR3 length is 18 residues. The CDR3 spells CASSNPIQGFPSYNEQFF. DNA for the CDR3: TGTGCCAGCAGTAACCCCATCCAAGGTTTCCCGTCCTACAATGAGCAGTTCTTC.

V gene TRBV5-1 combines with J gene TRBJ2-1, with D perhaps matching TRBD1 (5 bases). Trimming took off 4 bases at V and 13 bases at J, with 12 bases between the two ends. CDR1 and CDR2 from the germline V gene are SGHRS and YFSETQ. The CDR3 spans 11 residues. DNA for the CDR3: TGCGCCAGCAGCGAAAGACAGTCCCAGTTCTTC. Translation: CASSERQSQFF.

The rearrangement uses TRBV12-3 or TRBV12-4 and TRBJ2-1, with D perhaps given as TRBD1 or TRBD2 (6 bases each). The CDR3 has 15 amino acids. V was trimmed by 5 bases and J by 10 bases, leaving 21 bases between them. The CDR3 spells CASSPTLRGAWEQFF. Here the CDR3 DNA reads TGTGCCAGCAGTCCAACCTTGAGGGGGGCCTGGGAGCAGTTCTTC.

The rearrangement links TRBV7-2 to TRBJ2-6; D ambiguous. CDR1 is SGHTA and CDR2 is FQGNSA in the germline V gene. The V gene lost 1 base and the J gene lost 0 bases, with 10 bases spanning the gap. The CDR3 extends over 17 amino acids. CDR3 nucleotides: TGTGCCAGCAGCTTAGTAGGTCCCCGCTCTGGGGCCAACGTCCTGACTTTC. Protein sequence: CASSLVGPRSGANVLTF.

In its sample, this clonotype was seen many times. The rearrangement uses TRBV4-3 and TRBJ2-1, with TRBD2 matching over 10 bases. The CDR3 has 16 amino acids. CDR1 is LGHNA and CDR2 is YSLEER in the germline V gene. J gave up 4 bases and V 4 bases, and 7 bases lay outside the gene matches. CDR3 in DNA: TGCGCCAGCAGCCCCCAACTAGCGGGGCCATACAATGAGCAGTTCTTC. This sequence encodes CASSPQLAGPYNEQFF.

This clonotype was found many times. The rearrangement links TRBV7-9 to TRBJ2-7, with D possibly being TRBD1 or TRBD2 (6 bases each). In germline, CDR1 is SEHNR, CDR2 FQNEAQ (reference sequence). This CDR3 comprises 14 residues. V lost 3 bases to trimming and J lost 0 bases, with 9 bases between them. The CDR3 here is CASSLGGISYEQYF. For the CDR3, the DNA is TGTGCCAGCAGCTTGGGGGGCATCTCCTACGAGCAGTACTTC.

This clonotype was recorded a few times. V gene TRBV27 combines with J gene TRBJ1-1, with D possibly being TRBD1 (5 bases). Between the trimmed V and J ends, which lost 4 bases and 3 bases, there was a span of 9 bases. CDR3 length: 13 amino acids. CDR1 is MNHEY, CDR2 SMNVEV, per germline (reference sequence). The CDR3 nucleotides are TGTGCCAGCAGTTGGGGGTTCGACACTGAAGCTTTCTTT. This gives the protein CASSWGFDTEAFF.